This TCR beta chain originates from a study of somatic mutations in cytotoxic T cells in rheumatoid arthritis. TCRdb's table, derived via immunoSEQ multiplex PCR, lists solely in-frame clones and lacks some. The data show some 29,000 clones, about 87% seen once. The count of this clone is one. The antigen is undetermined. General observations from the study: Researchers did not know the antigen targets of the expanded CD8+ clones.

The specimen sequenced was CD8+ T cells sorted from blood. The TCR sequence derives from an adult with rheumatoid arthritis.

CDR3 residues: CASSRSNGGSYNEQFF. CDR3 bases: TGTGCCAGCAGCCGCTCGAATGGGGGGTCCTACAATGAGCAGTTCTTC. The chain recombines TRBV9 with TRBJ2-1; a weak D match, TRBD2 (6 bases). Trimming removed 4 bases from V and 1 base from J, with 15 bases in between. This CDR3 comprises 16 residues. The germline V gene encodes CDR1 SGDLS and CDR2 YYNGEE.